This section outlines one T cell receptor beta chain sequence together with its context. Its matching antigen is unknown. Both 60 Vbeta primers and 13 Jbeta primers went into the PCR. The assay was immunoSEQ multiplex PCR, and TCRdb's table has in-frame clones only and misses some. Of approximately 150,000 clones listed, around 77% are singletons. The sample comes from a study of cytomegalovirus exposure and HLA in healthy donors. Findings of the study overall: 16,951 TCR beta sequences were associated with HLA alleles at 0.05 false discovery rate in a later analysis. Later on, an analysis showed TCR association rates differing by HLA locus, with DRB1 the most and HLA-C the fewest. Presence/absence results assume similar sequencing depth per donor, which may not hold. The authors reported that TCR beta sequences could predict HLA-A and HLA-B alleles. These predictions were accurate for most subjects in the first cohort.

The CDR3 loop spans 17 amino acids. Germline V gives CDR1 SGHTS, CDR2 YDEGEE. With V trimmed by 3 bases and J by 4 bases, 13 bases remained unmatched. The TCR comes from a woman between 40 and 50 years old in good health and CMV-seronegative. The sample taken for sequencing was PBMCs. This chain uses TRBV5-8 with TRBJ2-1; 7 bases line up with TRBD1. This CDR3 is CASSWQPGTADYNEQFF. The CDR3 bases are TGTGCCAGCAGCTGGCAACCCGGGACAGCAGATTACAATGAGCAGTTCTTC.